The clone carrying this T cell receptor (beta chain) was recorded at least ten times. Trimming took off 4 bases at V and 2 bases at J, with 9 bases between the two ends. CDR1 is ENHRY, CDR2 SYGVKD, per germline. The CDR3 is 13 amino acids. This sample stems from a study of spatial heterogeneity in lung cancer. Indicated time point: sample taken at primary tumor resection. Whole RNA, isolated from tumor, nontumor lung or frozen PBMC, was sequenced without prior sorting. The donors were 55 to 85 patients with non-small cell lung cancer that was early-stage and untreated. MiXCR was run by TCRdb on the 5' RACE reads, yielding one entry per CDR3 protein. The sample has tens of thousands of distinct CDR3 sequences; about 12% are singletons.

The sequencing here drew on PBMCs, taken at surgery. The chain uses TRBV10-3 and TRBJ2-7; no definite D call. This receptor was taken from a male donor with early-stage non-small cell lung cancer. CDR3: CAISGQVAYEQYF. The CDR3 coding sequence is TGTGCCATCAGTGGTCAGGTTGCCTACGAGCAGTACTTC.